This section outlines one TCR beta chain sequence together with its context. A far larger clone is only one base removed, so a read error is likely. The conserved phenylalanine or tryptophan is not found at the CDR3 terminus, so this likely reflects a read error. Time point described: newly diagnosed GD, antithyroid drugs for less than 3 months. PBMC-extracted RNA yielded the TCR library. This CDR3 has 12 amino acids. V gave up 4 bases and J gave up 6 bases, with 10 bases separating them. Per germline, CDR1 WSHSY and CDR2 SAAADI. This entry is derived from a study of regulatory T cells in long-lasting Graves disease. Through Arm-PCR of CDR3 regions and iRepertoire HTBI primers, TCR beta libraries were built. TCRdb fed the multiplex PCR reads into MiXCR, producing one record per CDR3 protein. The table lists fewer than 650,000 distinct CDR3 sequences, roughly 15% of them singletons. This sample was shared with a second study, whose subject was T cells in Graves' hyperthyroidism and ophthalmopathy.

V gene TRBV10-2 combines with J gene TRBJ2-7; D remains ambiguous. The clonotype comes from a woman aged 30 to 39 with Graves disease. The sequenced sample was peripheral blood mononuclear cells (PBMCs), obtained at new diagnosis, from a patient treated with antithyroid drugs. Here the CDR3 reads CASSVEGGEQYL. CDR3 nucleotides: TGCGCCAGCAGTGTAGAAGGTGGCGAGCAGTACCTC.